This T cell receptor (beta chain) was identified in a study of control samples from healthy donors and cancer patients. Assay: immunoSEQ multiplex PCR; the TCRdb copy retains only in-frame clones and omits some. The sample has approximately 140,000 clones, roughly nine tenths seen once. Per the germline V gene, CDR1 is SSHAT and CDR2 is FNYEAQ (reference sequence). The CDR3 contains 15 residues. V was cut by 4 bases and J by 5 bases, with 17 bases left in between. This clone was detected once. This receptor was identified in a man aged 18 to 29 in good health. The chain uses TRBV7-7 and TRBJ2-5, with TRBD1 as a possible D gene (5 bases). Sequencing input: blood. The CDR3, as DNA: TGTGCCAGCAGCTCCACGAGTGGGGCAGGCGAGACCCAGTACTTC. This translates into CASSSTSGAGETQYF.